Shown below are 31 T cell receptor beta chains from a single sample sequenced in a study of tumor and adjacent non-tumor tissue in lung cancer. No cell sorting was done before RNA was extracted from the tissue. Three rounds of nested PCR, following a modified ARM-PCR protocol, produced the TCRbeta library. TCRdb reprocessed the multiplex PCR reads with MiXCR, giving one entry per CDR3 protein. Here the sample spans some 77,000 distinct CDR3 sequences, approximately 71% being singletons. The sample comprised lung tumor tissue. The receptor set was obtained from a woman aged 70-85 years with non-small cell lung cancer.

This clonotype was seen just once. A read error is likely, as this CDR3 ends without the conserved phenylalanine or tryptophan. V gene TRBV12-3 or TRBV12-4 combines with J gene TRBJ2-1, with 12 nucleotides matching TRBD2. CDR3 size: 15 residues. The CDR3 DNA is TGTACCAGCAGCAAGACTAGCGGGAGTCTCCATGAGCAGTTCTCC. It yields the protein CTSSKTSGSLHEQFS.

This clonotype has just one count. The chain couples TRBV6-5 to TRBJ1-6; possibly TRBD1 for D (6 bases). CDR1 and CDR2 (germline): MNHEY, SVGAGI. The V end was cut by 2 bases, the J end by 12 bases, with 20 bases between. The CDR3 is made up of 16 amino acids. The CDR3 DNA is TGTGCCAGCAGTTACCCGCCTGGGACAACAGAATTACCCCTCCACTTT. It specifies CASSYPPGTTELPLHF.

This clonotype has at least ten counts. Possible read error: a much larger clone is one base away. The chain is built from TRBV29-1 and TRBJ2-7; D might be TRBD2 (6 bases). Germline V gene sequence: CDR1 SQVTM, CDR2 ANQGSEA. Trimming pared 4 bases from V and 2 bases from J, leaving 9 bases between. This CDR3 comprises 12 residues. Written as DNA, the CDR3 is TGCAGCGTTGCGGAGGGACCCTACGAGCAGTACTTC. Translation gives CSVAEGPYEQYF.

On this clonotype: The junction departs from germline at one end; a sequencing error may be responsible. The chain uses TRBV11-2 and TRBJ2-2, with TRBD2 matching over 7 bases. The CDR3 loop spans 13 amino acids. Germline V lookup: CDR1 SGHAT, CDR2 FQNNGV. CDR3 in DNA: TGTGCCGGCAGCGTCGGGGGGATGGGGGAGCTGTTTTTT. It translates to CAGSVGGMGELFF.

On this clonotype: One base away lies a much larger clone, so this may be a sequencing read error. This sequence joins TRBV5-1 and TRBJ2-1; no clear D gene. The CDR3 runs to 15 residues. V dropped 1 base and J dropped 6 bases, with 14 bases sitting between them. The V gene's germline CDR1 is SGHRS and CDR2 YFSETQ. The CDR3 reads CASSLKIRAVNEQFF. CDR3 DNA sequence: TGCGCCAGCAGCTTGAAGATAAGGGCGGTCAATGAGCAGTTCTTC.

About this clonotype: A read error may explain this, as a much larger clone is one base away. This chain links TRBV20-1 with TRBJ2-7; 9 nucleotides agree with TRBD1. CDR1 is DFQATT and CDR2 is SNEGSKA in the germline V gene (reference sequence). The V gene end was trimmed by 2 bases and the J gene end by 10 bases; junction bases not matched to a gene: 12. The CDR3 is made up of 14 amino acids. Written as DNA, the CDR3 is TGCAGTGCTAGATACCCGGGACAGGGCCCCGACCAGTACTTC. It codes for CSARYPGQGPDQYF.

The V gene is TRBV6-2 or TRBV6-3, the J gene TRBJ1-5, with 9 bases identical to TRBD1. The CDR3 totals 16 residues. V lost 5 bases, J lost 9 bases, and 14 bases stayed unmatched. Germline V gene lookup returns CDR1 MNHEY and CDR2 SVGEGT. Here the CDR3 reads CASSHQKRDREPPQHF. The CDR3 nucleotides are TGTGCCAGCAGTCACCAGAAAAGGGACAGGGAACCGCCCCAGCATTTT.

This chain uses TRBV24-1 with TRBJ2-5, with a tentative D call TRBD2 (5 bases). Trimming shortened V by 0 bases and J by 3 bases, and 16 bases separated the two germline ends. CDR3 length: 17 amino acids. Germline CDR1 is KGHDR and CDR2 is SFDVKD. The CDR3: CATSDLMVSSGKETQYF. As DNA, the CDR3 is TGTGCCACCAGTGATTTGATGGTTAGCAGCGGAAAAGAGACCCAGTACTTC.

V and J are TRBV6-2 or TRBV6-3 and TRBJ2-1; 8 nucleotides match TRBD2. V lost 5 bases to trimming and J lost 6 bases; unmatched junction nucleotides: 12. The CDR3 runs to 16 residues. Per germline, CDR1 MNHEY and CDR2 SVGEGT. The CDR3 nucleotides are TGTGCCAGCAGTCCACATGGAGCGGGGGAGTTCAATGAGCAGTTCTTC. Residues: CASSPHGAGEFNEQFF.

The chain has TRBV7-8 and TRBJ2-3; 10 bases are a match to TRBD2. The V gene's germline CDR1 is SGHVS and CDR2 FQNEAQ. The J segment lost 4 bases and the V segment lost 5 bases, leaving 12 bases of the junction unmatched. CDR3 size: 17 residues. CDR3 sequence reads: CASSHQPASGRSDTQYF. CDR3 sequence (DNA): TGTGCCAGCAGCCACCAGCCGGCTAGCGGGAGATCAGATACGCAGTATTTT.

As to this clonotype: A much larger clonotype is one base distant, so this may be a read error. The V gene is TRBV29-1, the J gene TRBJ1-2; 8 bases map to TRBD1. CDR1 is SQVTM, CDR2 ANQGSEA, per germline. The CDR3 has 15 residues. Germline trimming cut 3 bases from V and 1 base from J; bases unmatched to any gene: 7. The CDR3 nucleotides are TGCAGCGTTGAGAGGGACAGGCGAAATAACTATGGCTACACCTTC. Protein product: CSVERDRRNNYGYTF.

This chain connects TRBV29-1 to TRBJ2-1; D gene unclear. Trimming took off 3 bases at V and 3 bases at J, with 9 bases between the two ends. This CDR3 is built from 13 residues. In germline, CDR1 is SQVTM, CDR2 ANQGSEA. DNA for the CDR3: TGCAGCGTTGATCCGGGCTTCTACAATGAGCAGTTCTTC. Translated, it gives CSVDPGFYNEQFF.

At least ten counts were recorded for this clonotype. The J gene is TRBJ2-5, the V gene TRBV11-2; a weak D match, TRBD1 (6 bases). The V gene lost 0 bases and the J gene lost 5 bases, with 7 bases spanning the gap. The germline V gene has CDR1 SGHAT and CDR2 FQNNGV. CDR3 size: 13 residues. The CDR3 is CASSLDRGETQYF. DNA for the CDR3: TGTGCCAGCAGCTTAGACAGGGGCGAGACCCAGTACTTC.

Worth noting for this clonotype: An end of the junction does not agree with germline; a read error may underlie this. The chain recombines TRBV6-1 with TRBJ2-1, with a tentative D call TRBD2 (5 bases). The CDR3 consists of 16 residues. CDR1 MNHNS and CDR2 SASEGT come from the germline V gene. CDR3 bases: TGTGCCAGCAGTGCGGTGTCGGAACTAGTGGGCGGCAAGCAGTTTTTC. Translated: CASSAVSELVGGKQFF.

This clonotype was seen at least ten times. The V gene is TRBV5-5, the J gene TRBJ1-4, with a weak D call TRBD1 (5 bases). CDR3 length equals 14 residues. CDR1 SGHKS and CDR2 YYEKEE come from the germline V gene (reference sequence). Trimming took 1 base from V and 7 from J, leaving 11 bases between them. CDR3 in amino acids: CASSLLGGAEKLFF. The CDR3 region has the DNA TGTGCCAGCAGCTTGCTGGGAGGGGCTGAAAAACTGTTTTTT. The variable domain in full, completed from reference TRBV5-5 and TRBJ1-4, reads DAGVTQSPTHLIKTRGQQVTLRCSPISGHKSVSWYQQVLGQGPQFIFQYYEKEERGRGNFPDRFSARQFPNYSSELNVNALLLGDSALYLCASSLLGGAEKLFFGSGTQLSVL.

The J gene is TRBJ2-4, the V gene TRBV6-1, with D perhaps matching TRBD1 or TRBD2 (6 bases each). The V and J ends lost 8 bases and 6 bases respectively, with 17 bases between them. Germline-derived CDR1 and CDR2 are MNHNS and SASEGT. The CDR3 extends over 14 amino acids. CDR3 loop: CASLQGGPPNIQYF. In DNA, the CDR3 is TGTGCCAGCTTACAGGGAGGTCCTCCAAACATTCAGTACTTC.

With respect to this clonotype: One end of the junction does not line up with germline, which may come from a read error. The chain links TRBV4-1 to TRBJ1-5; 7 bases agree with TRBD1. The CDR3 sequence is 15 residues long. Germline V lookup: CDR1 MGHRA, CDR2 YSYEKL. CDR3 in DNA: TGCGCCAGTAGCCAAAATGGACAGGCCCTTCAGCCCCAGCATTTT. Translating gives CASSQNGQALQPQHF.

As regards this clonotype: One end of the junction does not line up with germline, which may come from a read error. This chain links TRBV11-1 with TRBJ2-1; TRBD2 aligns across 8 bases. Germline CDR1 and CDR2: SGHAT and FQDESV (reference sequence). This CDR3 has 17 amino acids. CDR3 region: CASSSHLAGCSYNEHFF. Here the CDR3 DNA reads TGTGCCAGCAGCTCCCACTTAGCGGGATGTTCCTATAATGAGCATTTCTTC.

Comment on this clonotype: A junction end diverges from the germline sequence, so it may reflect a read error. The V call is TRBV10-1, the J call TRBJ2-2; D possibly matches TRBD1 or TRBD2 (5 bases each). Germline V gives CDR1 WNHNN, CDR2 SYGVQD (reference sequence). The CDR3 consists of 16 residues. In DNA, the CDR3 is TGCGCCAGCAATGAGGTGGGGCGTCTGAACACCGGGGAGCGGTTTTTT. Translating gives CASNEVGRLNTGERFF.

In regard to this clonotype: This likely comes from a read error, as the CDR3 has no conserved phenylalanine or tryptophan at its end. This chain joins TRBV6-6 and TRBJ2-5; D is uncertain. This CDR3 spans 16 amino acids. Germline-derived CDR1 and CDR2 are MNHNY and SVGAGI (reference sequence). CDR3 sequence (DNA): TGTGGCAACAGTTACCAAGACAACTCGGATCGGGAGACCCAGTACTTA. Encoded protein: CGNSYQDNSDRETQYL.

The V call is TRBV29-1, the J call TRBJ2-5, with D tentatively TRBD1 (5 bases). CDR1 SQVTM and CDR2 ANQGSEA come from the germline V gene. There are 10 residues in the CDR3. The CDR3 DNA is TGCAACGTAAATCAGGGTTCCCAGTACTTC. Translating it yields CNVNQGSQYF.

On this clonotype: One end of the junction does not line up with germline, which may come from a read error. The chain is built from TRBV6-5 and TRBJ2-2; D remains unclear. This CDR3 spans 14 amino acids. Germline assignment: CDR1 MNHEY and CDR2 SVGAGI. CDR3 in amino acids: CTSSHLGSTGELFF. The CDR3 nucleotides are TGTACCAGCAGTCACCTGGGGTCCACCGGGGAGCTGTTTTTT.

Notes on this clonotype: One end of the junction fails to match germline, which may point to a read error. The rearrangement joins TRBV10-3 to TRBJ2-2, with D perhaps being TRBD1 or TRBD2 (5 bases each). The germline CDR1 and CDR2 sequences are ENHRY and SYGVKD. The CDR3 runs to 12 residues. The CDR3 protein is CAISAGRGEPFF. The DNA of the CDR3 is TGTGCCATCAGTGCGGGGAGAGGGGAGCCGTTTTTT.

On this clonotype: The junction shows a germline mismatch at one end, possibly a read error. The V call is TRBV12-3 or TRBV12-4, the J call TRBJ2-3; tentative D call: TRBD2 (5 bases). CDR3 size: 14 residues. Here the CDR3 DNA reads TGTGTCATCAGTTTAGCGATCCGCACAGAAACGCAGTATTTT. Translating gives CVISLAIRTETQYF.

This clonotype was seen a single time. The chain carries TRBV29-1 and TRBJ2-1; 11 bases fit TRBD2. Unmatched junction bases numbered 18, after V lost 4 bases and J lost 13 bases. The CDR3 is 16 residues long. Germline V CDR1 and CDR2: SQVTM, ANQGSEA. The chain's CDR3 is CSVATSGKGVYSDQFF. In DNA, the CDR3 is TGCAGCGTTGCGACTAGCGGGAAGGGGGTATACAGTGATCAGTTCTTC.

J is TRBJ2-1 and V is TRBV6-2 or TRBV6-3; TRBD2 agrees at 8 bases. With 8 bases clipped from V and 1 base from J, the junction kept 10 bases outside the gene matches. From germline, CDR1 is MNHEY and CDR2 SVGEGT. CDR3 length: 16 residues. CDR3 protein: CASFYVREVSYNEQFF. In DNA, the CDR3 is TGTGCCAGCTTTTATGTGCGGGAGGTTTCCTACAATGAGCAGTTCTTC.

The J gene is TRBJ1-5, the V gene TRBV6-5; perhaps TRBD1 as D (5 bases). CDR1 and CDR2 (germline): MNHEY, SVGAGI. The CDR3 length is 15 residues. CDR3 nucleotide sequence: TGTGCATGCAATTACTCGACGCAGGGCAATCAGCCCAATCATTTT. It yields the protein CACNYSTQGNQPNHF.

The V call is TRBV10-2, the J call TRBJ2-3; the D gene is possibly TRBD1 (5 bases). The assigned J gene may be wrong: the sequence end matches TRBJ1-5 better. This CDR3 contains 15 residues. In germline, CDR1 is WSHSY, CDR2 SAAADI. CDR3 region: CASRISGLGTDTQHF. In DNA, the CDR3 is TGCGCCAGCAGGATATCGGGCCTTGGGACTGATACGCAGCATTTT.

Concerning this clonotype: Here the CDR3 omits its conserved ending phenylalanine or tryptophan, so a read error is the likely source. Because the CDR3's place on the DNA is in doubt, the DNA is left out and the CDR3 is given as listed by TCRdb. The rearrangement links TRBV21-1 to TRBJ1-6. TRBV21-1 is classified as a pseudogene. The CDR3 is 17 amino acids in total, end residues counted. Here the CDR3 reads CASSEKDRGSYNSPLHI.

Remarks on this clonotype: A read error may account for a junction end that differs from germline. The chain combines TRBV5-1 with TRBJ1-1; 7 nucleotides agree with TRBD1. Germline CDR1 and CDR2: SGHRS and YFSETQ. CDR3 length: 16 amino acids. The CDR3 region has the DNA TGCGCCAGCAGCCCGTACCCCGCGGACTCAGGGGGTGAAGCTTCCTTT. Translating it yields CASSPYPADSGGEASF.

This clonotype is a singleton in its sample. The germline gene is not matched at one end of the junction; a read error may be the cause. The chain has TRBV6-1 and TRBJ2-1, with a tentative D call TRBD2 (6 bases). In germline, CDR1 is MNHNS, CDR2 SASEGT. This CDR3 region has 15 residues. The CDR3 nucleotides are TGTGCCAGCAGTAAGCGCGGGGCCCGTCACAATGAGCAGCTCTTC. It codes for CASSKRGARHNEQLF.